Below, one T cell receptor beta chain is given with its context. The sample originates from a study of blood T cell repertoires in COVID-19. About the study: The origin of the acute and convalescent COVID-19 samples was the United States, Italy and Spain. PBMCs, B-cell-depleted T cells, or T cells provided the cDNA or gDNA that made up the material.

How the authors handled the data: Amplifying reference gene primers gave estimates of nucleated cell counts. Measured with immunoSEQ multiplex PCR; TCRdb has only the in-frame clones, and not every one. The V and J calls and clone size come from that table; D and trimming were worked out from the DNA. The sample holds approximately 70,000 clones; 60% to 85% are singletons and the top ten take about 5%. The germline gives CDR1 DFQATT, CDR2 SNEGSKA (reference sequence). The CDR3 length is 15 residues. After removal of 3 bases from V and 7 bases from J, the junction contained 12 bases not matched to a gene.

The specimen was peripheral blood. This TCR was sampled from a woman older than 75 with active or convalescent COVID-19. The V and J genes are TRBV20-1 and TRBJ2-7; the match to TRBD1 covers 10 bases. The CDR3 bases are TGCAGTGCTAGTGCCGGGGGACAGGGGCGGCATGAGCAGTACTTC. The encoded protein is CSASAGGQGRHEQYF.